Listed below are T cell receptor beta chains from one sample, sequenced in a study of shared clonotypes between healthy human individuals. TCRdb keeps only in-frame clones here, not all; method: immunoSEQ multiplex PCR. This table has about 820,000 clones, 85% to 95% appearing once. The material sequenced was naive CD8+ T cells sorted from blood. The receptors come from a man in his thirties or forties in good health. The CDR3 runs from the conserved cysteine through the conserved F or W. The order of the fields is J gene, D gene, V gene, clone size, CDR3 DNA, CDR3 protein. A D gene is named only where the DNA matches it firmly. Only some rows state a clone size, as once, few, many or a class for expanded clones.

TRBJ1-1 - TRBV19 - TGTGCCAGTAGTACCGGGTTGAACACTGAAGCTTTCTTT CASSTGLNTEAFF
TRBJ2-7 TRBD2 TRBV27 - TGTGCCAGCAACCCGGGACTAGCGGGAGTTACCTACGAGCAGTACTTC CASNPGLAGVTYEQYF
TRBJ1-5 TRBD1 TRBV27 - TGTGCCAGCAGTTCAGGGGGCAGTCAGCCCCAGCATTTT CASSSGGSQPQHF
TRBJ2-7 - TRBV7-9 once TGTGCCAGCAGCTTATTAACGGCCTACGAGCAGTACTTC CASSLLTAYEQYF
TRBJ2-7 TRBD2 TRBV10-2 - TGCGCCAGCACCGACACTAGCGGGAGCTCCTACGAGCAGTACTTC CASTDTSGSSYEQYF
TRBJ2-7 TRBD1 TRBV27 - TGTGCCAGCAGCTACCCCGGGACAGGGGTGTACGAGCAGTACTTC CASSYPGTGVYEQYF
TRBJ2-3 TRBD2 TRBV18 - TGTGCCAGCTCACCGAGAAGCGGGAGGGCTGGAGATACGCAGTATTTT CASSPRSGRAGDTQYF
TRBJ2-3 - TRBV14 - TGTGCCAGCAGCCAAGACTACGGGCGGACGCAGTATTTT CASSQDYGRTQYF
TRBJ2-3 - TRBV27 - TGTGCCAGCAGTTTAGGATCCGCGAACACAGATACGCAGTATTTT CASSLGSANTDTQYF
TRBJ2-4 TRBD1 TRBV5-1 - TGCGCCAGCAGTCCCTCAGGGACAGGGGGTGTCAAAAACATTCAGTACTTC CASSPSGTGGVKNIQYF
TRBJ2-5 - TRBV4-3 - TGCGCCAGCAGCCAAGGCGTCGGCAGGCAAGAGACCCAGTACTTC CASSQGVGRQETQYF
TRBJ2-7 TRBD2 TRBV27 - TGTGCCAGCAGTTTCAGCGGGGGCTCCTACGAGCAGTACTTC CASSFSGGSYEQYF
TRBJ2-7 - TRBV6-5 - TGTGCCAGCAGTTGGAGGCAGGTGGGCGAGCAGTACTTC CASSWRQVGEQYF
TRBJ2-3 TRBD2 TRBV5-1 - TGCGCCAGCAGCATCGGACTAGGCGGAGATACGCAGTATTTT CASSIGLGGDTQYF
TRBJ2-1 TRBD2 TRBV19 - TGTGCCAGTAACCCGTCTAGCGGATACAATGAGCAGTTCTTC CASNPSSGYNEQFF
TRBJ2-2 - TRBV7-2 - TGTGCCAGCAGCCCCGACACCGGGGAGCTGTTTTTT CASSPDTGELFF
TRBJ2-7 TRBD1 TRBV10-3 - TGTGCCATCAGTGATGAACAGGGGTTTACCTACGAGCAGTACTTC CAISDEQGFTYEQYF
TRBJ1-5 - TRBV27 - TGTGCCAGTGGGATATTTCAGCCCCAGCATTTT CASGIFQPQHF
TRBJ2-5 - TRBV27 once TGTGCCAGCAGTTTCCCAGAGACCCAGTACTTC CASSFPETQYF
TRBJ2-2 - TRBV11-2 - TGTGCCCTCCGCGATTCATACGGGGAGCTGTTTTTT CALRDSYGELFF
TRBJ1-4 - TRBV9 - TGTGCCAGCAGCGAACCGGGTAGGGATGAAAAACTGTTTTTT CASSEPGRDEKLFF
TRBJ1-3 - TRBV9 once TGTGCCAGCAGCGCCGACGGAAACACCATATATTTT CASSADGNTIYF
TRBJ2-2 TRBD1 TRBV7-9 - TGTGCCAGCAGCAAGGGCCCGACAGGGGCCAACACCGGGGAGCTGTTTTTT CASSKGPTGANTGELFF
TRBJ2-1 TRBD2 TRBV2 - TGTGCCAGCAGTCCTTTAGCGGGAGTTGGTGAGCAGTTCTTC CASSPLAGVGEQFF
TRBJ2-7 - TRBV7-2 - TGTGCCAGCAGCCCACCCAGCGGGCGAAGCGAGCAGTACTTC CASSPPSGRSEQYF
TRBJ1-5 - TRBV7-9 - TGTGCCAGCAGCTTACCCAATCAGCCCCAGCATTTT CASSLPNQPQHF
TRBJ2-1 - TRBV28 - TGTGCCAGCAGTTTATCTTGGGGCGGCGTGAACAATGAGCAGTTCTTC CASSLSWGGVNNEQFF
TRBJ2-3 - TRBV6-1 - TGTGCCAGCACCTTAGGAAGCGGCACAGATACGCAGTATTTT CASTLGSGTDTQYF
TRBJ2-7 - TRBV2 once TGTGCCAGCAGTCCAGGGCTGTACGAGCAGTACTTC CASSPGLYEQYF
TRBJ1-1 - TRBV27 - TGTGCCAGCAGTCCAAGGGGCACCGCTGAAGCTTTCTTT CASSPRGTAEAFF
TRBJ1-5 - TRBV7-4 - TGTGCCAGCAGCTCCAGGGATCCCCACAATCAGCCCCAGCATTTT CASSSRDPHNQPQHF
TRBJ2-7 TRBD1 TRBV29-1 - TGCAGCGTTGAGCAACAGGGGATCCACGAGCAGTACTTC CSVEQQGIHEQYF
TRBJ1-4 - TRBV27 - TGTGCCAGCAGACCGGGACAAGCTAATGAAAAACTGTTTTTT CASRPGQANEKLFF
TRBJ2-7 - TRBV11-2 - TGTGCCAGCAGCCCCGGGGTGTCCTACGAGCAGTACTTC CASSPGVSYEQYF
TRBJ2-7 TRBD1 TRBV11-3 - TGTGCCAGCAGCCTAGGGGGCGGGTACGAGCAGTACTTC CASSLGGGYEQYF
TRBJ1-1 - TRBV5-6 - TGTGCCAGCAGCAAAAACCGGGACATCACGAACACTGAAGCTTTCTTT CASSKNRDITNTEAFF
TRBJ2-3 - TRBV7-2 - TGTGCCAGCAGCTTAGTGGGGGGCGCAGATACGCAGTATTTT CASSLVGGADTQYF
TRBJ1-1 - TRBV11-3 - TGTGCCAGCAGCACTGGCCCGGGGGCTTTCTTT CASSTGPGAFF
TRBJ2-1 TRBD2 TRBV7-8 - TGTGCCAGCAGCTTAGGACTAGCGGGAGATATGGGTGAGCAGTTCTTC CASSLGLAGDMGEQFF
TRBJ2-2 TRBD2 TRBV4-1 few TGCGCCAGCAGCCCGACTAGCGGGAACACCGGGGAGCTGTTTTTT CASSPTSGNTGELFF
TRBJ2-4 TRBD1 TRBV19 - TGTGCCACTCAAAGTGGGCGGACAGGAATAAACATTCAGTACTTC CATQSGRTGINIQYF
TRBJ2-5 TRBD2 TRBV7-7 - TGTGCTAGCACCCCAGTGACTAGCACGGAGACCCAGTACTTC CASTPVTSTETQYF
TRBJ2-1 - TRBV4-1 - TGCGCCAGCAGCCACTCACCGGGGGAATTCGACAATGAGCAGTTCTTC CASSHSPGEFDNEQFF
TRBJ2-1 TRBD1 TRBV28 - TGTGCCAGCAGTTTATCCCCAGGGGGCTACAATGAGCAGTTCTTC CASSLSPGGYNEQFF
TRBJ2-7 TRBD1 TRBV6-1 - TGTGCCAGCTTTTGGACAGGAGAGAACGAGCAGTACTTC CASFWTGENEQYF
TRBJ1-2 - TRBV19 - TGTGCCAGTACCGTGCTGGGTCTCGATGGCTACACCTTC CASTVLGLDGYTF
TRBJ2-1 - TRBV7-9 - TGTGCCAGCAGCTTTTGGGGGGACAGCTCCTACAATGAGCAGTTCTTC CASSFWGDSSYNEQFF
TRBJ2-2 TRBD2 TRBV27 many TGTGCCAGCAGTTTGGGACTAGCTGTCGGGGAGCTGTTTTTT CASSLGLAVGELFF
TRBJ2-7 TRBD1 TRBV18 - TGTGCCAGCTCGCGGACAGGTGATCGCTACGAGCAGTACTTC CASSRTGDRYEQYF
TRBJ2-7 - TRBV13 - TGTGCCAGCAGGCTTTCAGGGGAGGACGAGCAGTACTTC CASRLSGEDEQYF
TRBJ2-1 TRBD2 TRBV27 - TGTGCCAGCAGTGTGGGCGGGAGCGGGTATGAGCAGTTCTTC CASSVGGSGYEQFF
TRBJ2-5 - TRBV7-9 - TGTGCCAGCAGCTTAGTAACAGGGCAAGAGACCCAGTACTTC CASSLVTGQETQYF
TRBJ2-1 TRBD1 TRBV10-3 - TGTGCCATCAGTGAGTCGAGACAGGGGTTCTACAATGAGCAGTTCTTC CAISESRQGFYNEQFF